The 4 T cell receptor beta chains below come from one sample, sequenced in a study of blood T cell repertoires in COVID-19. Clones were sequenced by immunoSEQ multiplex PCR, and TCRdb holds only the in-frame ones, with some missing. The sample carries roughly 240,000 clones, about four fifths recorded once. The sample comprised PBMCs or T cells enriched from blood (not recorded which). These receptors originate from a woman in her thirties or forties who had been exposed to COVID-19.

With respect to this clone: The sample contains more than one DNA sequence encoding this CDR3. J is TRBJ2-1 and V is TRBV19, with 8 nucleotides matching TRBD2. This CDR3 region has 16 residues. The trim removed 4 bases at V and 0 bases at J, leaving 5 bases unmatched. Germline V gene sequence: CDR1 LNHDA, CDR2 SQIVND (reference sequence). CDR3 protein: CASSTLAGGSYNEQFF. The CDR3 nucleotides read TGTGCCAGTAGTACCCTCGCGGGGGGCTCCTACAATGAGCAGTTCTTC.

The V call is TRBV5-4, the J call TRBJ1-2; tentatively, D is TRBD1 (5 bases). In germline, CDR1 is SGHNT, CDR2 YYREEE (reference sequence). The CDR3 extends over 17 amino acids. V was shortened by 2 bases and J by 5 bases, with 22 bases between the two germline ends. The CDR3 spells CASSLPQLGVNLYGYTF. As DNA, the CDR3 is TGTGCCAGCAGCTTACCTCAGTTAGGGGTTAACTTATATGGCTACACCTTC.

The CDR3 sequence: CARKHKVPRDKGTEAFF. Written as DNA, the CDR3 is TGTGCCAGGAAGCACAAAGTACCTCGGGACAAGGGCACTGAAGCTTTCTTT. The gene calls are TRBV3-1 (or the pseudogene TRBV3-2) and TRBJ1-1; a weak D match, TRBD1 (6 bases). Trimming left V 9 bases short and J 4 bases short, with 27 bases between. The germline V gene encodes CDR1 LGHDT and CDR2 YNNKEL (reference sequence). CDR3 length: 17 residues.

The chain employs TRBV7-2 and TRBJ2-7, with 8 bases lining up with TRBD1. The CDR3 length is 15 residues. With V trimmed by 4 bases and J by 5 bases, 10 bases remained unmatched. CDR1 and CDR2 from the germline V gene are SGHTA and FQGNSA. In nucleotides, the CDR3 is TGTGCCAGCAGCTCACAGACAGGGGCAACCGACGAGCAGTACTTC. This translates into CASSSQTGATDEQYF.